A selection of T cell receptor beta chains follows, all from one sample in a study of T cell repertoires in cytomegalovirus infection. MiXCR, applied by TCRdb to the reads, yields one record per CDR3 protein. The sample holds about 78,000 distinct CDR3 sequences, about 40% seen once. No cognate antigen is known for these TCRs. The source was CD8+ T cells from cultured PBMCs, collected from culture after CMV antigen stimulation. The source is a human donor in good health (CMV status not recorded). Some clones in this sample may be carry-over from other donors' samples. Each CDR3 is given with its conserved first and last residue. The D gene is left open where the match is weak. Expanded clones get a size class; other rows say once, few or many, or leave the size out.

D,V,size,J,CDR3,DNA
TRBD2,TRBV7-6,few,TRBJ2-3,CASSPAPLAGGSTDTQYF,TGTGCCAGCAGCCCCGCCCCGCTAGCGGGGGGGAGCACAGATACGCAGTATTTT
NA,TRBV2,NA,TRBJ1-2,CASSEVARDVYGYTF,TGTGCCAGCAGTGAAGTTGCCCGGGATGTTTACGGCTACACCTTC
TRBD2,TRBV5-4,few,TRBJ2-7,CASSSLTSGSMKEQYF,TGTGCCAGCAGCTCTCTGACTAGCGGGTCCATGAAGGAGCAGTACTTC
NA,TRBV12-3/TRBV12-4,many,TRBJ2-3,CASSLGPLDNTQYF,TGTGCCAGCAGTTTGGGGCCGCTTGATAATACGCAGTATTTT
TRBD2,TRBV7-8,NA,TRBJ2-1,CASSTSGGLYEQFF,TGTGCCAGCAGCACTAGCGGGGGACTTTATGAGCAGTTCTTC
TRBD2,TRBV4-3,few,TRBJ2-7,CASSQDPTAQRGEQYF,TGCGCCAGCAGCCAAGATCCGACGGCACAGCGGGGCGAGCAGTACTTC
NA,TRBV24-1,NA,TRBJ1-1,CATSLGTEAFF,TGTGCCACCAGTTTAGGCACTGAAGCTTTCTTT
NA,TRBV12-3/TRBV12-4,NA,TRBJ1-1,CASSFWGEAFF,TGTGCCAGCAGTTTTTGGGGAGAAGCTTTCTTT
NA,TRBV28,few,TRBJ1-5,CASSPASGSYWDQPQHF,TGTGCCAGCAGCCCGGCCAGTGGTTCATATTGGGATCAGCCCCAGCATTTT
NA,TRBV6-1,NA,TRBJ1-6,CACSDPGPQNSPLHF,TGTGCCTGCAGTGATCCGGGACCCCAGAATTCACCCCTCCACTTT
NA,TRBV7-2,many,TRBJ1-2,CASSPNTQYYGYTF,TGTGCCAGCAGCCCGAATACTCAATACTATGGCTACACCTTC
NA,TRBV6-2/TRBV6-3,NA,TRBJ2-2,CASSYVGASAGELFF,TGTGCCAGCAGTTACGTCGGGGCCAGCGCCGGGGAGCTGTTTTTT
NA,TRBV7-9,NA,TRBJ1-1,CASSGRGLNTEAFF,TGTGCCAGCAGCGGCAGGGGCCTGAACACTGAAGCTTTCTTT
NA,TRBV4-1,NA,TRBJ1-1,CASSQDPSSMNTEAFF,TGCGCCAGCAGCCAAGATCCAAGTTCCATGAACACTGAAGCTTTCTTT
NA,TRBV5-1,once,TRBJ2-2,CASSLSGGRPYTGELFF,TGCGCCAGCAGCTTGTCCGGCGGCAGGCCGTACACCGGGGAGCTGTTTTTT
TRBD1,TRBV9,once,TRBJ2-5,CASSVGQGTMETQYF,TGTGCCAGCAGCGTAGGACAGGGGACGATGGAGACCCAGTACTTC
NA,TRBV24-1,NA,TRBJ2-3,CATSEGSDTQYF,TGTGCCACCAGTGAAGGTTCCGATACGCAGTATTTT
TRBD1,TRBV28,NA,TRBJ2-5,CASSFVYRGLEETQYF,TGTGCCAGCAGTTTCGTATACAGGGGGCTCGAAGAGACCCAGTACTTC
NA,TRBV27,once,TRBJ2-3,CASSLEGGRTDTQYF,TGTGCCAGCAGTTTAGAGGGGGGGCGCACAGATACGCAGTATTTT
TRBD2,TRBV4-1,NA,TRBJ2-2,CASSQARTSLAGELFF,TGCGCCAGCAGCCAAGCGAGGACTAGTCTCGCCGGGGAGCTGTTTTTT
NA,TRBV6-1,NA,TRBJ2-4,CASSPYRRDGDIQYF,TGTGCCAGCAGTCCCTACCGCAGGGACGGCGACATTCAGTACTTC
NA,TRBV27,few,TRBJ2-1,CASSFRGGDEQFF,TGTGCCAGCAGTTTTAGGGGTGGCGATGAGCAGTTCTTC
NA,TRBV7-8,NA,TRBJ1-5,CASSLTLNNNQPQHF,TGTGCCAGCAGCCTAACCTTAAATAACAATCAGCCCCAGCATTTT
NA,TRBV6-2/TRBV6-3,many,TRBJ2-1,CASSYSQITRAPYNEQFF,TGTGCCAGCAGTTACTCGCAGATCACTAGGGCCCCCTACAATGAGCAGTTCTTC
NA,TRBV7-3,few,TRBJ2-2,CASPGTGELFF,TGTGCCAGCCCCGGCACCGGGGAGCTGTTTTTT
TRBD1,TRBV6-5,NA,TRBJ1-6,CASSPGQGAFPLHF,TGTGCCAGCAGTCCGGGACAGGGGGCTTTTCCCCTCCACTTT
TRBD1,TRBV15,NA,TRBJ1-4,CATSRDDRGATNEKLFF,TGTGCCACCAGCAGAGATGACAGGGGAGCAACTAATGAAAAACTGTTTTTT
NA,TRBV28,few,TRBJ2-5,CASSPLGGAGETQYF,TGTGCCAGCAGTCCACTAGGCGGGGCGGGAGAGACCCAGTACTTC
TRBD1,TRBV19,many,TRBJ1-1,CASSSSRDRGYEAFF,TGTGCCAGTAGTAGCAGCCGGGACAGGGGATATGAAGCTTTCTTT
TRBD1,TRBV27,NA,TRBJ2-1,CASTTRDRGGVGYNEQFF,TGTGCCAGCACCACACGGGACAGGGGAGGCGTTGGGTACAATGAGCAGTTCTTC
TRBD1,TRBV6-8,NA,TRBJ1-5,CASSYARGKEPQHF,TGTGCCAGCAGTTACGCCAGGGGGAAGGAGCCCCAGCATTTT
NA,TRBV7-6,few,TRBJ2-3,CASSLWDGTDTQYF,TGTGCCAGCAGCTTATGGGACGGCACAGATACGCAGTATTTT
NA,TRBV12-3/TRBV12-4,many,TRBJ1-5,CASSGPSNQPQHF,TGTGCCAGTTCCGGACCTAGCAATCAGCCCCAGCATTTT
TRBD1,TRBV29-1,NA,TRBJ1-2,CSAGRQGTRYGYTF,TGCAGCGCCGGTAGACAGGGGACGCGCTATGGCTACACCTTC
TRBD2,TRBV6-5,NA,TRBJ2-1,CASSPVGGRQFF,TGTGCCAGCAGTCCTGTCGGGGGGAGGCAGTTCTTC
TRBD1,TRBV7-9,NA,TRBJ2-7,CASSQGPDRANYEQYF,TGTGCCAGCAGCCAGGGTCCGGACAGGGCGAACTACGAGCAGTACTTC
NA,TRBV7-6,few,TRBJ2-7,CASSYSTGDYEQYF,TGTGCCAGCAGCTACAGCACAGGTGACTACGAGCAGTACTTC
NA,TRBV6-2/TRBV6-3,NA,TRBJ1-4,CASSPVPTNEKLFF,TGTGCCAGCAGTCCAGTTCCTACTAATGAAAAACTGTTTTTT
NA,TRBV28,NA,TRBJ2-2,CASNLWGDTGELFF,TGTGCCAGCAACTTGTGGGGAGACACCGGGGAGCTGTTTTTT
TRBD1,TRBV6-5,few,TRBJ1-6,CASSYSYRGTYNSPLHF,TGTGCCAGCAGTTACTCGTACAGGGGCACCTATAATTCACCCCTCCACTTT
NA,TRBV7-8,few,TRBJ1-1,CASSLAGRVDYMNTEAFF,TGTGCCAGCAGCTTAGCGGGCAGGGTCGACTACATGAACACTGAAGCTTTCTTT
NA,TRBV7-9,NA,TRBJ1-1,CASTPRADMMNTEAFF,TGTGCCAGCACACCTCGGGCAGACATGATGAACACTGAAGCTTTCTTT
TRBD1,TRBV7-6,NA,TRBJ1-1,CASSFDRVKGNTEAFF,TGTGCCAGCAGCTTCGACAGGGTCAAGGGGAACACTGAAGCTTTCTTT
TRBD1,TRBV6-1,many,TRBJ1-5,CASSEGPGGNQPQHF,TGTGCCAGCAGCGAAGGGCCAGGGGGTAATCAGCCCCAGCATTTT
NA,TRBV7-2,NA,TRBJ2-2,CASSSGTLNTGELFF,TGTGCCAGCAGCTCCGGGACACTTAACACCGGGGAGCTGTTTTTT
NA,TRBV7-2,many,TRBJ2-7,CASSLELRPGRGNFKSYEQYF,TGTGCCAGCAGCTTAGAATTGAGACCGGGACGGGGAAACTTCAAATCCTACGAGCAGTACTTC
NA,TRBV7-2,few,TRBJ2-7,CASSQARGGAYEQYF,TGTGCCAGCAGCCAAGCCAGGGGGGGTGCCTACGAGCAGTACTTC
TRBD2,TRBV12-3/TRBV12-4,once,TRBJ2-1,CASSRLAGGPSSYNEQFF,TGTGCCAGCAGTCGACTAGCGGGGGGGCCTAGCTCCTACAATGAGCAGTTCTTC
NA,TRBV5-1,many,TRBJ1-1,CASSLASGNTEAFF,TGCGCCAGCAGCTTGGCTTCAGGGAACACTGAAGCTTTCTTT
TRBD1,TRBV7-6,NA,TRBJ2-3,CASSVGTGGDTQYF,TGTGCCAGCAGCGTAGGGACAGGAGGAGATACGCAGTATTTT
NA,TRBV12-3/TRBV12-4,NA,TRBJ1-3,CASSFGEPGNTIYF,TGTGCCAGCAGTTTCGGGGAGCCTGGAAACACCATATATTTT
NA,TRBV28,NA,TRBJ1-6,CASSFPRQVPYPDSPLHF,TGTGCCAGCAGTTTCCCCCGACAGGTCCCTTATCCGGATTCACCCCTCCACTTT
TRBD1,TRBV19,NA,TRBJ2-3,CASSIIGGPDTQYF,TGTGCCAGTAGTATAATAGGGGGCCCAGATACGCAGTATTTT
TRBD2,TRBV20-1,NA,TRBJ2-7,CSAILSGGPSYEQYF,TGCAGTGCTATTTTAAGCGGGGGGCCCTCGTACGAGCAGTACTTC
NA,TRBV4-3,few,TRBJ1-4,CASSQDRRVNEKLFF,TGCGCCAGCAGCCAAGATCGCAGGGTGAATGAAAAACTGTTTTTT
TRBD2,TRBV12-3/TRBV12-4,few,TRBJ2-7,CASSLGLAGSPDTYEQYF,TGTGCCAGCAGTTTGGGACTAGCGGGTTCGCCCGACACCTACGAGCAGTACTTC
NA,TRBV7-9,NA,TRBJ2-7,CASSSWTDYEQYF,TGTGCCAGCAGCTCCTGGACGGACTACGAGCAGTACTTC
NA,TRBV6-2/TRBV6-3,NA,TRBJ2-1,CASSYSVDLVFNEQFF,TGTGCCAGCAGTTACTCGGTGGACCTGGTGTTCAATGAGCAGTTCTTC
TRBD2,TRBV9,NA,TRBJ2-3,CASSVADGGDTDTQYF,TGTGCCAGCAGCGTAGCCGACGGGGGGGACACAGATACGCAGTATTTT